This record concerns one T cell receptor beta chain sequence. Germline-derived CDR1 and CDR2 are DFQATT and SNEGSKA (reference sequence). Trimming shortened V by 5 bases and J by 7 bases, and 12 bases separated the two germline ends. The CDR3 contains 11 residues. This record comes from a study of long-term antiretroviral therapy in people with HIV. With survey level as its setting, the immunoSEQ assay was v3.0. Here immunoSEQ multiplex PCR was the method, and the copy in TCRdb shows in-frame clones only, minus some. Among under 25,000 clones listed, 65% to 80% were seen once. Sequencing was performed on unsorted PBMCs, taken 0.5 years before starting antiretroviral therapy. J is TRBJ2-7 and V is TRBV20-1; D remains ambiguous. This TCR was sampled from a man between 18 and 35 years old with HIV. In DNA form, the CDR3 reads TGCAGTGCTCCGACTCCCTTGGAGCAGTACTTC. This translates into CSAPTPLEQYF.